These 20 T cell receptor beta chains came from one sample sequenced in a study of T cells in Graves' hyperthyroidism and ophthalmopathy. Amplification targeted TCR beta CDR3 regions from RNA transcripts. HTBI primers were the set used in a first-round RT-PCR of the TCR CDR3. MiXCR, applied by TCRdb to the multiplex PCR reads, yields one record per CDR3 protein. The sample holds some 460,000 distinct CDR3 sequences, around 16% seen once. The specimen sequenced was blood. The receptors come from a woman aged 18-29 years with Graves' hyperthyroidism.

In its sample, this clonotype was seen many times. The chain links TRBV24-1 to TRBJ2-7; 12 nucleotides match TRBD2. With 4 bases clipped from V and 4 bases from J, the junction kept 7 bases outside the gene matches. Germline V lookup: CDR1 KGHDR, CDR2 SFDVKD. The CDR3 extends over 16 amino acids. CDR3 in DNA: TGTGCCACCAGTGACCCTTCTAGCGGGAGGGCGTACGAGCAGTACTTC. This encodes CATSDPSSGRAYEQYF.

The chain has TRBV7-2 and TRBJ1-1, with D perhaps matching TRBD1 (5 bases). This CDR3 contains 14 residues. V was cut by 1 base and J by 5 bases, with 11 bases left in between. Germline V gene lookup returns CDR1 SGHTA and CDR2 FQGNSA. The CDR3 region has the DNA TGTGCCAGCAGCTTAGGCAGGGCGAGGACTGAAGCTTTCTTT. Protein sequence: CASSLGRARTEAFF.

This chain uses TRBV19 with TRBJ1-5, with a weak D call TRBD1 (6 bases). The germline gives CDR1 LNHDA, CDR2 SQIVND (reference sequence). V lost 6 bases and J lost 3, with 12 bases in between. CDR3 length: 14 amino acids. CDR3 amino acids: CASRNRVLNQPQHF. The DNA of the CDR3 is TGTGCCAGTAGAAACAGGGTCCTCAATCAGCCCCAGCATTTT.

The sample holds a few counts of this clonotype. This chain links TRBV6-1 with TRBJ1-5; weak D call: TRBD1 (5 bases). This CDR3 comprises 10 residues. The V gene's germline CDR1 is MNHNS and CDR2 SASEGT. The V and J ends lost 8 bases and 9 bases respectively, with 8 bases between them. The CDR3 DNA sequence: TGTGCCAGCGGGCAGGGGCCCCAGCATTTT. This gives the protein CASGQGPQHF.

At least ten counts were recorded for this clonotype. The chain combines TRBV28 with TRBJ1-2, with TRBD1 matching 9 bases. Germline V CDR1 and CDR2: MDHEN, SYDVKM. The CDR3 loop spans 14 amino acids. Unmatched junction bases numbered 6, after V lost 5 bases and J lost 5 bases. The CDR3 region is CASSRPGQGYGYTF. Written as DNA, the CDR3 is TGTGCCAGCAGTCGACCGGGACAGGGATATGGCTACACCTTC.

This clonotype was seen repeatedly, ten times or more. The chain couples TRBV5-6 to TRBJ2-1, with D possibly TRBD2 on 6 matching bases. The germline gives CDR1 SGHDT, CDR2 YYEEEE. Trimming took off 7 bases at V and 3 bases at J, with 17 bases between the two ends. The CDR3 totals 15 residues. In DNA form, the CDR3 reads TGTGCCAGCCACATCCGCGGGATTTACTACAATGAGCAGTTCTTC. Translation: CASHIRGIYYNEQFF.

The chain carries TRBV7-2 and TRBJ2-7; 11 bases fit TRBD2. The germline gives CDR1 SGHTA, CDR2 FQGNSA. V lost 4 bases and J lost 1; bases outside the gene matches: 6. CDR3 length equals 16 residues. DNA of the CDR3: TGTGCCAGCAGCTCCAAACTAGCGGGAGCATCCTACGAGCAGTACTTC. Residues: CASSSKLAGASYEQYF.

The CDR3 DNA reads TGTGCCAGTAGCCACAGGTTTGCAAACATTAAGACTAGCACAGATACGCAGTATTTT. This translates into CASSHRFANIKTSTDTQYF. The chain recombines TRBV19 with TRBJ2-3, with TRBD1 as a possible D gene (5 bases). CDR1 and CDR2 (germline): LNHDA, SQIVND (reference sequence). The V and J ends lost 6 bases and 0 bases respectively, with 25 bases between them. This CDR3 contains 19 residues.

This clonotype has ten or more counts. The CDR3: CSASPGLAGREQFF. The CDR3, as DNA: TGCAGTGCTAGTCCGGGACTAGCGGGCCGGGAGCAGTTCTTC. The V call is TRBV20-1, the J call TRBJ2-1; 12 nucleotides agree with TRBD2. The V and J ends lost 3 bases and 10 bases, in that order; junction bases with no gene match: 7. Germline V CDR1 and CDR2: DFQATT, SNEGSKA (reference sequence). The CDR3 is made up of 14 amino acids.

This chain uses TRBV29-1 with TRBJ1-2, with unresolved D. With 4 bases removed from V and 4 bases from J, the gap between germline ends came to 7 bases. The CDR3 is made up of 11 amino acids. The V gene's germline CDR1 is SQVTM and CDR2 ANQGSEA. The CDR3 nucleotides are TGCAGCGTTGGCAGGAGCTATGGCTACACCTTC. Translating gives CSVGRSYGYTF.

This clonotype was observed many times. The J gene is TRBJ2-7, the V gene TRBV3-1, with TRBD1 matching 7 bases. CDR1 is LGHDT, CDR2 YNNKEL, per germline (reference sequence). The CDR3 sequence is 14 residues long. Trimming removed 4 bases from V and 7 bases from J; junction bases left unmatched: 10. CDR3 nucleotide sequence: TGTGCCAGCAGCCCTGAATTACAGGGGCGGGAGCAGTACTTC. Translating gives CASSPELQGREQYF.

This rearrangement joins TRBV9 to TRBJ2-1; D is possibly TRBD1 (6 bases). Trimming took off 4 bases at V and 0 bases at J, with 14 bases between the two ends. Germline V CDR1 and CDR2: SGDLS, YYNGEE. The CDR3 sequence is 16 residues long. Here the CDR3 reads CASSPRQDRSYNEQFF. DNA of the CDR3: TGTGCCAGCAGCCCTCGACAGGATCGCTCCTACAATGAGCAGTTCTTC.

As regards this clonotype: It may be a read error: a sequence one base away is much more abundant. V usage is TRBV7-8 and J usage is TRBJ2-3, with 7 positions matching TRBD2. This CDR3 is 17 amino acids long. Germline CDR1 SGHVS, CDR2 FQNEAQ. J lost 2 bases, V lost 5 bases, and 13 bases had no gene match. CDR3 protein: CASSAFPWGGITDTQYF. The CDR3, as DNA: TGTGCCAGCAGCGCCTTCCCGTGGGGGGGAATCACAGATACGCAGTATTTT.

The V call is TRBV20-1, the J call TRBJ2-7; a possible D gene is TRBD1 (6 bases). The CDR3 runs to 15 residues. V was trimmed by 5 bases and J by 2 bases, leaving 19 bases between them. Germline CDR1 is DFQATT and CDR2 is SNEGSKA (reference sequence). CDR3 sequence (DNA): TGCAGTGCTGGGGGCAACCGGGACACAACCTACGAGCAGTACTTC. The encoded protein is CSAGGNRDTTYEQYF.

This chain joins TRBV20-1 and TRBJ1-5; D is undetermined. The V end was cut by 7 bases, the J end by 0 bases, with 13 bases between. The germline V gene has CDR1 DFQATT and CDR2 SNEGSKA (reference sequence). The CDR3 contains 14 residues. For the CDR3, the DNA is TGCAGTGGCCTTACGGGGTATAGCAATCAGCCCCAGCATTTT. Translation gives CSGLTGYSNQPQHF.

This clonotype was recorded at least ten times. The rearrangement uses TRBV5-1 and TRBJ2-3, with unresolved D. The CDR3 runs 13 residues. V gave up 4 bases and J gave up 6 bases, with 12 bases separating them. From germline, CDR1 is SGHRS and CDR2 YFSETQ. The CDR3 DNA sequence: TGCGCCAGCAGCGAACACTACGGGGATACGCAGTATTTT. Translating it yields CASSEHYGDTQYF.

This rearrangement joins TRBV16 to TRBJ1-2; no clear D gene. The CDR3 consists of 15 residues. From germline, CDR1 is KGHSY and CDR2 FQNENV. Trimming took 0 bases from V and 4 from J, leaving 12 bases between them. CDR3 bases: TGTGCCAGCAGCCAATCGAGGGCAGCCGGCTATGGCTACACCTTC. Its protein product is CASSQSRAAGYGYTF.

This chain links TRBV7-8 with TRBJ1-2; TRBD1 is a possible D gene (5 bases). Deletions cut 5 bases from V and 0 bases from J, with 16 bases between. Germline V gives CDR1 SGHVS, CDR2 FQNEAQ. The CDR3 consists of 16 residues. CDR3 sequence: CASSHGGGGANYGYTF. DNA for the CDR3: TGTGCCAGCAGCCACGGCGGGGGGGGAGCTAACTATGGCTACACCTTC.

This clonotype was found many times. J is TRBJ1-1 and V is TRBV4-2; no clear D gene. The CDR3 spans 14 residues. Germline V gives CDR1 LGHNA, CDR2 YNFKEQ. Trimming shortened V by 1 base and J by 1 base, and 7 bases separated the two germline ends. CDR3 region: CASSQATRNTEAFF. The CDR3 region has the DNA TGTGCCAGCAGCCAAGCAACACGGAACACTGAAGCTTTCTTT.

The chain has TRBV6-5 and TRBJ2-2, with 8 positions matching TRBD2. Germline-derived CDR1 and CDR2 are MNHEY and SVGAGI. The CDR3 runs to 18 residues. After removal of 2 bases from V and 5 bases from J, the junction contained 13 bases not matched to a gene. DNA of the CDR3: TGTGCCAGCAGTTACCTTCGGGGGGGGCGTGGCGGAACCGGGGAGCTGTTTTTT. Translation: CASSYLRGGRGGTGELFF.